This TCR beta chain was documented in a study of T cell responses to AZD1222 COVID-19 vaccine. Regarding the study as a whole: Baseline seropositivity characterized only 5 or 6 AZD1222 recipients. Distributed over spike, vaccine-associated CD4 TCRs predominated at 160-218 and 743-854.

Pooled samples include second doses given at about 4 or 12 weeks. Libraries were prepared by immunoSEQ multiplex PCR; TCRdb keeps only in-frame clonotypes and omits some of them. The table shows over 50,000 clones, with about 90% occurring only once. V lost 3 bases, J lost 2 bases, and 16 bases lay in between. Per germline, CDR1 WNHNN and CDR2 SYGVQD (reference sequence). The length of the CDR3 is 16 residues. Details on this clone: Its antigen is not known.

The TCR was taken from an adult who received the AZD1222 COVID-19 vaccine. The V and J genes are TRBV10-1 and TRBJ1-2, with D perhaps matching TRBD1 (6 bases). The material sequenced was peripheral blood, taken 28 days after the second AZD1222 dose. CDR3 in DNA: TGCGCCAGCAGTGAAGGGGGTACGCTCCCCAACTATGGCTACACCTTC. As protein: CASSEGGTLPNYGYTF.